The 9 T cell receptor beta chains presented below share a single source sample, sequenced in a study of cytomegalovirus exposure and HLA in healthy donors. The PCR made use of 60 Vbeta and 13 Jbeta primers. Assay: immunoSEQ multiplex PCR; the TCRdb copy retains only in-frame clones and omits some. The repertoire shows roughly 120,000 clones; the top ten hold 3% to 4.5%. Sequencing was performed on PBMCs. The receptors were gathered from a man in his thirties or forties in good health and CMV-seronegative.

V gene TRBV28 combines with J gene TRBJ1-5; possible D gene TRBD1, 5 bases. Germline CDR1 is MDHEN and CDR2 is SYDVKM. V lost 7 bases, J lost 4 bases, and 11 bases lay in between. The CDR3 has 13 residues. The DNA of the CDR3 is TGTGCCAGCATTTGGGGCCAAAATCAGCCCCAGCATTTT. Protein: CASIWGQNQPQHF.

The CDR3 reads CASSVAKLEDTQYF. The CDR3 nucleotides read TGTGCCAGCAGCGTAGCTAAACTAGAGGATACGCAGTATTTT. This chain uses TRBV9 with TRBJ2-3, with a possible D match to TRBD2 (5 bases). Trimming removed 0 bases at V and 6 bases at J, with 11 bases between. Germline V gene sequence: CDR1 SGDLS, CDR2 YYNGEE. The length of the CDR3 is 14 residues.

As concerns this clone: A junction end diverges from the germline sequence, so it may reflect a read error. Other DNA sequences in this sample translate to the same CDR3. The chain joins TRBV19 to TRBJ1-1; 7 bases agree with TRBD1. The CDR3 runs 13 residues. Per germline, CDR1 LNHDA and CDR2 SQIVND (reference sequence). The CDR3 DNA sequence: TGTGCCAGTAGGACAGGGTCGAACACTGAGGCTTTCTTT. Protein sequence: CASRTGSNTEAFF.

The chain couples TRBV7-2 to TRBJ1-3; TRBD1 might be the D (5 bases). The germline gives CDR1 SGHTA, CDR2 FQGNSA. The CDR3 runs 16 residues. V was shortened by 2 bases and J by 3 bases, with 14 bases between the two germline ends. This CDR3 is CASSLYQGGSGNTIYF. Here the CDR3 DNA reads TGTGCCAGCAGCTTATATCAGGGAGGGAGTGGAAACACCATATATTTT.

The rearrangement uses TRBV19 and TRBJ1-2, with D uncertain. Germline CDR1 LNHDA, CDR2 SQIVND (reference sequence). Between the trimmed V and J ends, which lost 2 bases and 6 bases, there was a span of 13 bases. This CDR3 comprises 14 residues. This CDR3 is CASSISGYPDGYTF. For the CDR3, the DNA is TGTGCCAGTAGTATAAGCGGTTACCCTGATGGCTACACCTTC. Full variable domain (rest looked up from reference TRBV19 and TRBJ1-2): DGGITQSPKYLFRKEGQNVTLSCEQNLNHDAMYWYRQDPGQGLRLIYYSQIVNDFQKGDIAEGYSVSREKKESFPLTVTSAQKNPTAFYLCASSISGYPDGYTFGSGTRLTVV.

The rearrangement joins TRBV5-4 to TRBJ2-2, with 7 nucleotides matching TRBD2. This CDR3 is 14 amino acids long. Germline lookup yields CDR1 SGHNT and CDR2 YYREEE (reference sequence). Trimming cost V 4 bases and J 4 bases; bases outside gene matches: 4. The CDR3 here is CASSTGLLTGELFF. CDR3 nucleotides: TGTGCCAGCAGCACGGGACTACTCACCGGGGAGCTGTTTTTT.

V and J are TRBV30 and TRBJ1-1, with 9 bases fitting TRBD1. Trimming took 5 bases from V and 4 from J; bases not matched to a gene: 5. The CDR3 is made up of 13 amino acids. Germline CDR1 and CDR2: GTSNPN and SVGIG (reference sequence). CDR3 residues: CAWEGQGGTEAFF. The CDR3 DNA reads TGTGCCTGGGAGGGACAGGGAGGCACTGAAGCTTTCTTT.

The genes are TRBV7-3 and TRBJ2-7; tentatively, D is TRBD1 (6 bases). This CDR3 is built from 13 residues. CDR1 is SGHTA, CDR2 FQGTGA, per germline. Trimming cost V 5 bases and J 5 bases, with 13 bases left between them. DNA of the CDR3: TGTGCCAGCAGCCCCTGGGCAGGGGACGAGCAGTACTTC. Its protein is CASSPWAGDEQYF.

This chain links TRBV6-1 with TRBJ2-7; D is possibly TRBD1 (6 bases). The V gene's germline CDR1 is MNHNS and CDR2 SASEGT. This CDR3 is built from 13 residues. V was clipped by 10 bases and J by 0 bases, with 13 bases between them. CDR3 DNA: TGTGCCACCTGTAGGGACACCTCCTACGAGCAGTACTTC. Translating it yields CATCRDTSYEQYF.